The subject of this entry is one T cell receptor beta chain. Its antigen is not known. The data derive from a study of cytomegalovirus exposure and HLA in healthy donors. The study's findings and limits: In a later analysis, a missense DCLRE1C variant was linked to TCR beta V- and J-gene trimming. There was a cluster of highly shared sequence variants that was likely a sequencing artifact.

PCR was performed using 60 Vbeta and 13 Jbeta primers. Profiling relied on immunoSEQ multiplex PCR, and the TCRdb table lists in-frame clones only, not all of them. The sample records about 120,000 clones, more than 75% being singletons. This TCR was recovered from a man younger than 30 in good health and CMV-seronegative. Specimen: PBMCs.

CDR3 DNA: TGCGCCAGCGCCCGGGGTACGACAAACACCTACGAGCAGTACTTC. Amino acid sequence: CASARGTTNTYEQYF. The chain has TRBV5-1 and TRBJ2-7; D perhaps matches TRBD2 (5 bases). V dropped 7 bases and J dropped 2 bases, with 19 bases sitting between them. The V gene's germline CDR1 is SGHRS and CDR2 YFSETQ. The CDR3 contains 15 residues.